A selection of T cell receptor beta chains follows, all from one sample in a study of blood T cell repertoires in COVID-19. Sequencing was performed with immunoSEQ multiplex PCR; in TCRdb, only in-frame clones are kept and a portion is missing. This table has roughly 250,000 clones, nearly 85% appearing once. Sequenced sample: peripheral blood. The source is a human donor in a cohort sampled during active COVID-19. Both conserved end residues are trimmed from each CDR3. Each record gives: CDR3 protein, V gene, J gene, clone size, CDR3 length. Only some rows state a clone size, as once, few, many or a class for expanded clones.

CDR3aa: ASSEDRGYNEQF
v_gene: TRBV2
j_gene: TRBJ2-1
abundance: .
len: 12

CDR3aa: ASSSNRVYGYT
v_gene: TRBV5-1
j_gene: TRBJ1-2
abundance: .
len: 11

CDR3aa: ASSPRDRVLGYT
v_gene: TRBV3-1/TRBV3-2
j_gene: TRBJ1-2
abundance: .
len: 12

CDR3aa: ASSYPGVQETQY
v_gene: TRBV6-2/TRBV6-3
j_gene: TRBJ2-5
abundance: .
len: 12

CDR3aa: ASTDSAQETQY
v_gene: TRBV2
j_gene: TRBJ2-5
abundance: .
len: 11

CDR3aa: ASRALQGTGGKGYT
v_gene: TRBV27
j_gene: TRBJ1-2
abundance: .
len: 14

CDR3aa: ASSRGVNEQY
v_gene: TRBV6-2/TRBV6-3
j_gene: TRBJ2-7
abundance: .
len: 10

CDR3aa: AISDQTAYNYGYT
v_gene: TRBV10-3
j_gene: TRBJ1-2
abundance: .
len: 13

CDR3aa: ASSQAPGGYEQY
v_gene: TRBV4-1
j_gene: TRBJ2-7
abundance: .
len: 12

CDR3aa: ASSFMTGRTGELF
v_gene: TRBV5-1
j_gene: TRBJ2-2
abundance: .
len: 13

CDR3aa: ASSPRTGGSYGYT
v_gene: TRBV6-5
j_gene: TRBJ1-2
abundance: .
len: 13

CDR3aa: ASSPPGQHEQY
v_gene: TRBV6-6
j_gene: TRBJ2-7
abundance: .
len: 11

CDR3aa: ATSDFGQGEGYT
v_gene: TRBV24-1
j_gene: TRBJ1-2
abundance: .
len: 12

CDR3aa: ASSDLGGQNIHGYT
v_gene: TRBV5-5
j_gene: TRBJ1-2
abundance: .
len: 14

CDR3aa: ASSLISADTQY
v_gene: TRBV7-9
j_gene: TRBJ2-3
abundance: .
len: 11

CDR3aa: ASSFYSRGRGTDTQY
v_gene: TRBV5-1
j_gene: TRBJ2-3
abundance: .
len: 15

CDR3aa: ASSYRGVRTDTQY
v_gene: TRBV6-2/TRBV6-3
j_gene: TRBJ2-3
abundance: .
len: 13

CDR3aa: ASSQVRTLAGEQY
v_gene: TRBV3-1/TRBV3-2
j_gene: TRBJ2-7
abundance: .
len: 13

CDR3aa: ASRLGTAYSNQPQH
v_gene: TRBV28
j_gene: TRBJ1-5
abundance: many
len: 14

CDR3aa: ASSYRTGGVYGYT
v_gene: TRBV6-5
j_gene: TRBJ1-2
abundance: .
len: 13

CDR3aa: ASSPDPGQTNYGYT
v_gene: TRBV4-1
j_gene: TRBJ1-2
abundance: .
len: 14

CDR3aa: ASSLAFIAGGNEQF
v_gene: TRBV5-6
j_gene: TRBJ2-1
abundance: .
len: 14

CDR3aa: ASSRPGLASHEQF
v_gene: TRBV7-9
j_gene: TRBJ2-1
abundance: .
len: 13

CDR3aa: ASSLQARSTDTQY
v_gene: TRBV5-1
j_gene: TRBJ2-3
abundance: many
len: 13

CDR3aa: ASSPGLAVETQY
v_gene: TRBV18
j_gene: TRBJ2-5
abundance: .
len: 12

CDR3aa: ASSSVRPDTQY
v_gene: TRBV5-1
j_gene: TRBJ2-3
abundance: .
len: 11

CDR3aa: ASSRQGSHNEQF
v_gene: TRBV4-1
j_gene: TRBJ2-1
abundance: few
len: 12

CDR3aa: ASSLGTYEQY
v_gene: TRBV11-2
j_gene: TRBJ2-7
abundance: once
len: 10

CDR3aa: ASSLTGLAGGSNEQF
v_gene: TRBV7-9
j_gene: TRBJ2-1
abundance: .
len: 15

CDR3aa: ASSWQGNNEAF
v_gene: TRBV7-9
j_gene: TRBJ1-1
abundance: .
len: 11

CDR3aa: ASSISGNIGNTIY
v_gene: TRBV19
j_gene: TRBJ1-3
abundance: .
len: 13

CDR3aa: ASSLSRDRGILRGYNEQF
v_gene: TRBV27
j_gene: TRBJ2-1
abundance: .
len: 18

CDR3aa: ASSSLARDDPEAF
v_gene: TRBV28
j_gene: TRBJ1-1
abundance: .
len: 13

CDR3aa: ASSASTGTGVNEQF
v_gene: TRBV7-3
j_gene: TRBJ2-1
abundance: .
len: 14

CDR3aa: ASSQGSAYEQY
v_gene: TRBV5-5
j_gene: TRBJ2-7
abundance: .
len: 11

CDR3aa: ASSLIRVQGTDTQY
v_gene: TRBV27
j_gene: TRBJ2-3
abundance: .
len: 14

CDR3aa: ASSYWRGRGNEQF
v_gene: TRBV6-2/TRBV6-3
j_gene: TRBJ2-1
abundance: once
len: 13

CDR3aa: ASSSTGTPDSEGNTIY
v_gene: TRBV28
j_gene: TRBJ1-3
abundance: .
len: 16

CDR3aa: ASSPTTGGEKLF
v_gene: TRBV28
j_gene: TRBJ1-4
abundance: .
len: 12

CDR3aa: ASSLAGLSGNTIY
v_gene: TRBV27
j_gene: TRBJ1-3
abundance: .
len: 13

CDR3aa: ASSQGRQFQETQY
v_gene: TRBV3-1/TRBV3-2
j_gene: TRBJ2-5
abundance: .
len: 13

CDR3aa: ASSRAASNQPQH
v_gene: TRBV5-8
j_gene: TRBJ1-5
abundance: .
len: 12

CDR3aa: SVRFSGNTIY
v_gene: TRBV29-1
j_gene: TRBJ1-3
abundance: .
len: 10

CDR3aa: ASSPIDRGQAEQY
v_gene: TRBV19
j_gene: TRBJ2-7
abundance: .
len: 13

CDR3aa: ASSFSLGKKLF
v_gene: TRBV28
j_gene: TRBJ1-4
abundance: .
len: 11

CDR3aa: ASSSPWGGEQY
v_gene: TRBV11-2
j_gene: TRBJ2-7
abundance: .
len: 11

CDR3aa: ASSDPGNPPGELF
v_gene: TRBV7-3
j_gene: TRBJ2-2
abundance: once
len: 13

CDR3aa: ASRLGQGGETQY
v_gene: TRBV7-9
j_gene: TRBJ2-5
abundance: .
len: 12

CDR3aa: ASKRFGDTEAF
v_gene: TRBV7-3
j_gene: TRBJ1-1
abundance: .
len: 11

CDR3aa: ASSIPGLDYGYT
v_gene: TRBV19
j_gene: TRBJ1-2
abundance: .
len: 12

CDR3aa: ASSTGGSGNTIY
v_gene: TRBV2
j_gene: TRBJ1-3
abundance: few
len: 12